Listed below are T cell receptor beta chains from one sample, sequenced in a study of control samples from healthy donors and cancer patients. Repertoires were generated with immunoSEQ multiplex PCR, while TCRdb's copy carries only in-frame clones and drops some. The table records 73,000 or so clones, about 90% of them present only once. The sequencing sample was made of blood. These receptors all stem from a woman between 50 and 59 years old in good health. The CDR3 runs from the conserved cysteine through the conserved F or W. Fields, in order: D gene, V gene, clone size, J gene, CDR3 protein, CDR3 DNA. D genes are given only for firm matches. Clone size appears in some rows only: once, few, many, or a class for an expanded clone.

>-|TRBV7-9|-|TRBJ1-2
CASSSQDRNYGYTF
TGTGCCAGCAGCTCTCAAGACAGGAACTATGGCTACACCTTC
>TRBD1|TRBV29-1|-|TRBJ2-2
CSVRATGGNTGELFF
TGCAGCGTTCGGGCGACAGGGGGGAACACCGGGGAGCTGTTTTTT
>TRBD1|TRBV2|-|TRBJ2-7
CASSPGMTGYYEQYF
TGTGCCAGCAGTCCAGGTATGACAGGGTACTACGAGCAGTACTTC
>TRBD2|TRBV4-1|-|TRBJ2-7
CASSRGTSGIYEQYF
TGCGCCAGCAGCCGCGGGACTAGCGGGATCTACGAGCAGTACTTC
>TRBD1|TRBV9|-|TRBJ1-2
CASSPGVTGRLGGYTF
TGTGCCAGCAGCCCAGGAGTGACAGGGCGATTGGGCGGCTACACCTTC
>TRBD2|TRBV2|-|TRBJ2-2
CASSWTSGSPGELFF
TGTGCCAGCAGTTGGACTAGCGGGAGCCCCGGGGAGCTGTTTTTT
>-|TRBV5-1|-|TRBJ1-1
CASSPSDPVVDTEAFF
TGCGCCAGCAGCCCCTCGGACCCGGTGGTGGACACTGAAGCTTTCTTT
>TRBD2|TRBV5-4|-|TRBJ2-3
CASSLGSGNADTQYF
TGTGCCAGCAGCTTGGGTAGCGGGAACGCAGATACGCAGTATTTT
>TRBD2|TRBV5-4|-|TRBJ2-1
CASSLERGPEQFF
TGTGCCAGCAGCTTAGAGCGGGGACCTGAGCAGTTCTTC
>TRBD1|TRBV9|-|TRBJ2-1
CASSERTGLYNEQFF
TGTGCCAGCAGCGAACGGACAGGGCTCTACAATGAGCAGTTCTTC
>-|TRBV7-9|-|TRBJ2-1
CASSLVGREQFF
TGTGCCAGCAGCTTGGTGGGCAGAGAGCAGTTCTTC
>TRBD2|TRBV28|once|TRBJ2-3
CASSSIAGSDTQYF
TGTGCCAGCAGTTCAATAGCGGGATCGGATACGCAGTATTTT
>TRBD2|TRBV29-1|-|TRBJ2-1
CSVEQVGGAYNEQFF
TGCAGCGTTGAACAAGTGGGAGGGGCCTACAATGAGCAGTTCTTC
>TRBD1|TRBV28|-|TRBJ1-5
CASSFSDRGVGPQHF
TGTGCCAGCAGTTTTTCCGACAGGGGGGTTGGGCCCCAGCATTTT
>-|TRBV5-1|-|TRBJ1-5
CASRTGTNSNQPQHF
TGCGCCAGCAGGACAGGCACAAATAGCAATCAGCCCCAGCATTTT
>-|TRBV19|-|TRBJ2-1
CASSDGNYSPRDEQFF
TGTGCCAGTAGTGACGGGAATTACAGCCCTAGGGATGAGCAGTTCTTC
>TRBD1|TRBV5-1|-|TRBJ2-7
CASSLRGTGPSLTYEQYF
TGCGCCAGCAGCCTCCGAGGGACAGGGCCCTCACTTACCTACGAGCAGTACTTC
>-|TRBV7-3|-|TRBJ1-1
CASSTGRLNTEAFF
TGTGCCAGCAGCACTGGACGGCTGAACACTGAAGCTTTCTTT
>TRBD2|TRBV10-3|-|TRBJ2-1
CAIRDKHGTRGTNEQFF
TGTGCCATCAGGGATAAGCACGGGACTAGAGGGACCAATGAGCAGTTCTTC
>TRBD2|TRBV27|few|TRBJ2-1
CASWGGGSYNEQFF
TGTGCCAGCTGGGGCGGGGGCTCCTACAATGAGCAGTTCTTC
>TRBD1|TRBV28|few|TRBJ2-7
CASSFHAWTGNYEQYF
TGTGCCAGCAGTTTCCATGCGTGGACAGGGAACTACGAGCAGTACTTC
>-|TRBV18|-|TRBJ1-5
CASSPGRSNQPQHF
TGTGCCAGCTCACCGGGCCGGAGCAATCAGCCCCAGCATTTT
>TRBD1|TRBV5-1|-|TRBJ1-4
CASSLRQGSTNEKLFF
TGCGCCAGCAGCCTACGACAGGGATCAACTAATGAAAAACTGTTTTTT